Presented here are 9 T cell receptor beta chains from one specimen sequenced in a study of blood T cells in healthy people across ages. A second PCR of roughly 6 to 12 cycles used a sample-barcoded 5' primer and a J-beta primer mix. Using its own MiXCR run on the 5' RACE reads, TCRdb lists one record per CDR3 protein. This sample has 800,000 to 1,300,000 distinct CDR3 sequences; less than 25% occur once, and the top ten carry 0.75%. A further study also used this sample, focusing on T cells of mothers and their children.

Specimen: blood. These receptors originate from a girl aged 2-9 years in good health.

CDR3 DNA sequence: TGTGCCAGCAGTTCCCCCCATGCGGGAGGTCCCTACGAGCAGTACTTC. The encoded protein is CASSSPHAGGPYEQYF. This chain connects TRBV28 to TRBJ2-1, with 8 positions matching TRBD2. The J call is in doubt because the DNA end fits TRBJ2-7 better. The CDR3 is made up of 16 amino acids. The germline CDR1 and CDR2 sequences are MDHEN and SYDVKM.

The rearrangement links TRBV28 to TRBJ2-1; 7 nucleotides line up with TRBD2. From germline, CDR1 is MDHEN and CDR2 SYDVKM. The ends lost 8 bases at V and 8 bases at J; junction bases unmatched: 3. The CDR3 loop spans 11 amino acids. The CDR3 is CASPAGDEQFF. The CDR3 DNA sequence: TGTGCCAGCCCCGCGGGAGATGAGCAGTTCTTC.

The V gene is TRBV27, the J gene TRBJ1-2, with D possibly being TRBD1 (6 bases). Germline V gives CDR1 MNHEY, CDR2 SMNVEV (reference sequence). The germline V and J ends were trimmed by 7 bases and 4 bases, with 19 bases remaining between them. The CDR3 length is 15 residues. DNA for the CDR3: TGTGCCAGCAACCTTACAGGGACTTTTGGCTATGGCTACACCTTC. Residues: CASNLTGTFGYGYTF.

About this clonotype: The CDR3 ends on some other residue instead of the conserved phenylalanine or tryptophan, so this is likely a read error. It is unclear where the CDR3 begins or ends on the DNA, so no DNA is shown, and the CDR3 is as TCRdb lists it. This CDR3 is CASGSTGQEL. The chain has TRBV28 and TRBJ1-4; whether TRBD1, the table's D call, matches the DNA was not checked. The CDR3 numbers 10 amino acids, ends counted. CDR1 MDHEN and CDR2 SYDVKM come from the germline V gene.

This clonotype was seen more than once but under ten times. This chain joins TRBV7-2 and TRBJ2-3; D is unresolved. This CDR3 is built from 14 residues. V lost 1 base, J lost 6 bases, and 11 bases lay in between. Germline V gene lookup returns CDR1 SGHTA and CDR2 FQGNSA. This chain's CDR3 is CASSLDGASDTQYF. The CDR3 DNA reads TGTGCCAGCAGCTTAGATGGCGCGTCGGATACGCAGTATTTT.

This clonotype was counted only a few times. V and J are TRBV6-6 and TRBJ2-7, with D tentatively TRBD2 (6 bases). Trimming cost V 8 bases and J 6 bases, with 11 bases left between them. Germline V CDR1 and CDR2: MNHNY, SVGAGI (reference sequence). The CDR3 contains 11 residues. CDR3 protein: CASGTPGEQYF. Written as DNA, the CDR3 is TGTGCCAGCGGGACTCCCGGCGAGCAGTACTTC.

In this sample, this clonotype turned up a few times. V and J are TRBV7-8 and TRBJ2-1; TRBD2 agrees at 12 bases. V gave up 6 bases and J gave up 6 bases; unmatched junction bases: 9. The CDR3 extends over 16 amino acids. In germline, CDR1 is SGHVS, CDR2 FQNEAQ. This CDR3 is CASRQAGLAGTNEQFF. CDR3 DNA sequence: TGTGCCAGCAGGCAAGCCGGACTAGCGGGGACCAATGAGCAGTTCTTC.

This chain uses TRBV6-2 or TRBV6-3 with TRBJ1-1; perhaps TRBD1 as D (5 bases). The V end was cut by 7 bases, the J end by 3 bases, with 15 bases between. CDR1 and CDR2 from the germline V gene are MNHEY and SVGEGT. CDR3 length: 14 residues. The CDR3 here is CASKGSTEYTEAFF. The CDR3 DNA follows: TGTGCCAGCAAGGGGTCGACGGAATACACTGAAGCTTTCTTT.

J is TRBJ2-1 and V is TRBV27; tentative D call: TRBD1 (6 bases). CDR1 MNHEY and CDR2 SMNVEV come from the germline V gene (reference sequence). The CDR3 totals 12 residues. Between the trimmed V and J ends, which lost 6 bases and 9 bases, there was a span of 12 bases. The CDR3 protein is CASRHNRAEQFF. The CDR3 DNA reads TGTGCCAGCAGACACAACAGGGCTGAGCAGTTCTTC.